This record looks at one T cell receptor beta chain sequence and its context. As yet, its antigen is unknown. Using immunoSEQ multiplex PCR, the repertoire was profiled, and TCRdb retains in-frame clones only, with some absent. The sample shows approximately 79,000 clones, about nine tenths of them seen only once. The sample is drawn from a study of PD-L1 blockade in urothelial cancer. Study as a whole: A median blood sample held approximately 140,000 T cells and approximately 84,000 unique TCRs.

Study-wide results and limits: When measured at 3 weeks, tumor-associated blood clones expanded more in durable-benefit patients. Pretreatment TCR clonality in blood under the median foretold superior survival.

The diagnosis in patients was locally advanced or metastatic urothelial carcinoma. This sequence originates from an older woman with urothelial cancer. Sample: PBMCs, taken around atezolizumab (anti-PD-L1) treatment.

CDR3 protein: CASSLWPGGTGNTIYF. As DNA, the CDR3 is TGTGCCAGCAGCTTATGGCCGGGGGGGACTGGAAACACCATATATTTT. The genes are TRBV7-2 and TRBJ1-3; maybe TRBD1 (5 bases). The CDR3 contains 16 residues. Germline V gives CDR1 SGHTA, CDR2 FQGNSA. V lost 2 bases and J lost 2, with 13 bases in between. The full variable domain, its missing parts supplied by reference TRBV7-2 and TRBJ1-3, is GAGVSQSPSNKVTEKGKDVELRCDPISGHTALYWYRQSLGQGLEFLIYFQGNSAPDKSGLPSDRFSAERTGGSVSTLTIQRTQQEDSAVYLCASSLWPGGTGNTIYFGEGSWLTVV.